This TCR beta chain was recovered during a study of technical replicates of blood from several donors. V was pared by 7 bases and J by 4 bases, with 21 bases of the junction left unmatched. CDR3 length: 18 amino acids. Measured with immunoSEQ multiplex PCR; TCRdb has only the in-frame clones, and not every one. The table shows 60,000 to 85,000 clones, with 90% to 95% occurring only once. This clonotype was sampled from a human donor in good health. Sequencing was done on a sample of T cells isolated from PBMCs. This rearrangement joins TRBV23-1 to TRBJ1-2; TRBD1 matches at 7 bases. TRBV23-1 is sorted into the ORF group, with uncertain function. The CDR3 protein is CASIRLRQGGNEGYGYTF. Written as DNA, the CDR3 is TGCGCCAGCATTCGACTCCGACAGGGCGGCAACGAAGGCTATGGCTACACCTTC.